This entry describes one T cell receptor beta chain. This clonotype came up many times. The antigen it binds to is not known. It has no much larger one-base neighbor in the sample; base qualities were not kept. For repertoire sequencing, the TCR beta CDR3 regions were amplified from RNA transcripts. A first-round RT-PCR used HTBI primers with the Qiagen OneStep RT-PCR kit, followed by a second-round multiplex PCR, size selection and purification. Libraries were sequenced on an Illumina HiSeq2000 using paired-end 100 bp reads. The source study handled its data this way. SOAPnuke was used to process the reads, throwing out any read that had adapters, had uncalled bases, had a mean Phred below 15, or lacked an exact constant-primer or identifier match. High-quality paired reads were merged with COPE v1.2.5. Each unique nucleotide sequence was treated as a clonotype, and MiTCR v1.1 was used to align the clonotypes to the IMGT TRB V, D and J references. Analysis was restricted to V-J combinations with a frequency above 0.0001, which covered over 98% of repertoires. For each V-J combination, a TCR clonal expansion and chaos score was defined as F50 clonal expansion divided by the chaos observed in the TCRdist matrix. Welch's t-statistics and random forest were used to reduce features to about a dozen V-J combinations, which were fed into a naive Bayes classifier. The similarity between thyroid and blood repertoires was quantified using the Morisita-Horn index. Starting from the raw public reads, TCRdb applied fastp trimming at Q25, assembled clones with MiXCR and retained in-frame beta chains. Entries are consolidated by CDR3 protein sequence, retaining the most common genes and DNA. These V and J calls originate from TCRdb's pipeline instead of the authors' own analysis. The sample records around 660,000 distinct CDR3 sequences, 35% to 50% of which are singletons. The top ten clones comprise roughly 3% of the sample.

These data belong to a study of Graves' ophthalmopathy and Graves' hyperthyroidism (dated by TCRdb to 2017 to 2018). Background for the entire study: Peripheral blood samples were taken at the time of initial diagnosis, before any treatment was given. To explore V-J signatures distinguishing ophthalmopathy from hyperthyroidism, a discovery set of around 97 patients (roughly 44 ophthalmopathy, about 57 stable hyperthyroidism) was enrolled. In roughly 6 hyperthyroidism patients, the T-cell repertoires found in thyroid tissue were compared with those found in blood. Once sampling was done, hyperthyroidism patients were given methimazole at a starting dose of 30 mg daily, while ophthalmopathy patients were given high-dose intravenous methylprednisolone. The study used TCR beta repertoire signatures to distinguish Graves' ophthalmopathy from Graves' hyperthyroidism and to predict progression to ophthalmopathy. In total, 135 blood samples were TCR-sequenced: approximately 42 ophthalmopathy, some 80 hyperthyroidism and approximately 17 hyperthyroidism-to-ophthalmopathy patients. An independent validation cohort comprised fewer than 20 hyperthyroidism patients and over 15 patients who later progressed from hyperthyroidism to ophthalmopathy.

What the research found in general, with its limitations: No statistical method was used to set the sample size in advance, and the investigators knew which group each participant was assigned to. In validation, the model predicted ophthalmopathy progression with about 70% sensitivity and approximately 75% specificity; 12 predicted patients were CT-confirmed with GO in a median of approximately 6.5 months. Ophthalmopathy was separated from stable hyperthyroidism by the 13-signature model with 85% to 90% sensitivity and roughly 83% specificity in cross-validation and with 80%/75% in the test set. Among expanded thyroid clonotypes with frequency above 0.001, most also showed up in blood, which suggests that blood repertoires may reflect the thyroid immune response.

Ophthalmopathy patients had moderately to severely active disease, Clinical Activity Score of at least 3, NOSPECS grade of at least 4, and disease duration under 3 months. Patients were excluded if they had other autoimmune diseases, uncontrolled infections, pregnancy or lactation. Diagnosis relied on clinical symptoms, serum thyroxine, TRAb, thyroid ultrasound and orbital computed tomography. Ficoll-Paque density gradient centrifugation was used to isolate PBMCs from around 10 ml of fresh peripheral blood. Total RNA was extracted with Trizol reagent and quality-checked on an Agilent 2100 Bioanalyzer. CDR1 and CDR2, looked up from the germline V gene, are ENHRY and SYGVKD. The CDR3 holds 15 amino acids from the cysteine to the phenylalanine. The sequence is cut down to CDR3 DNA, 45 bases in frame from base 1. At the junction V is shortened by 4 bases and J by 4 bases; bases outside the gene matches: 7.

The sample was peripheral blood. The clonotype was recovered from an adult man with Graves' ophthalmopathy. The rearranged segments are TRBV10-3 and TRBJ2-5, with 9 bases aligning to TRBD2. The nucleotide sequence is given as TGTGCCATCAGTGGAATTAGCGGGAGATCAGAGACCCAGTACTTC. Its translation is CAISGISGRSETQYF.